Reported below is one TCR beta chain. The antigen remains undetermined. This sample is drawn from a study of blood T cells in healthy people across ages. A second PCR of about 7 to 12 cycles used a sample-barcoded 5' primer and a J-beta primer mix. TCRdb reprocessed the 5' RACE reads with MiXCR, giving one entry per CDR3 protein. This table has about 1.8 million distinct CDR3 sequences, about 49% appearing once. The study, taken as a whole, reports: Significant beta diversity loss was already apparent by age around 36, declining roughly linearly. Both higher diversity and more naive CD4+ cells marked long-lived donors when set against aged donors.

CDR1 is SGHTA and CDR2 is FQGNSA in the germline V gene. This CDR3 is 13 amino acids long. The V and J ends lost 5 bases and 5 bases respectively, with 12 bases between them. Sequenced: blood. The chain combines TRBV7-2 with TRBJ1-1, with D tentatively TRBD1 (5 bases). This clonotype originated in a woman aged 40 to 50 in good health. CDR3 in DNA: TGTGCCAGCAGCGACACTAGGGGAACTGAAGCTTTCTTT. It translates to CASSDTRGTEAFF.